Listed below are T cell receptor beta chains from one sample, sequenced in a study of shared clonotypes between healthy human individuals. Clones were read by immunoSEQ multiplex PCR, and TCRdb kept only the in-frame ones, dropping some. The sample lists 2 million to 2.5 million clones, around 93% occurring once. Sequenced: naive CD8+ T cells from PBMCs. The receptors come from a man aged 18 to 29 in good health. Some clones in this sample may be carry-over from other donors' samples. Each CDR3 is given without its conserved first and last residue. A D gene is named only where the DNA matches it firmly. The size field is filled for only some rows; it gives once, few, many or a size class.

D: .; V: TRBV27; size: .; J: TRBJ2-3; CDR3: ASSLSLTGTDTQY
D: TRBD1; V: TRBV19; size: .; J: TRBJ2-5; CDR3: ASSREGAWTQY
D: .; V: TRBV9; size: .; J: TRBJ1-5; CDR3: ASNPQH
D: .; V: TRBV7-9; size: once; J: TRBJ2-5; CDR3: ASTNSRPEETQY
D: .; V: TRBV19; size: few; J: TRBJ1-1; CDR3: ASSISSHEAF
D: .; V: TRBV10-3; size: .; J: TRBJ2-1; CDR3: AIRRGGFEQF
D: TRBD1; V: TRBV7-2; size: .; J: TRBJ1-1; CDR3: ASRPEGATEAF
D: .; V: TRBV19; size: .; J: TRBJ1-5; CDR3: ASSPPGDQPQH
D: TRBD2; V: TRBV7-9; size: .; J: TRBJ2-1; CDR3: ASSYSGSPYNEQF
D: .; V: TRBV7-3; size: .; J: TRBJ2-2; CDR3: ASSLVVRGELF
D: TRBD1; V: TRBV4-1; size: .; J: TRBJ1-5; CDR3: ASSQEDRGGNQPQH
D: .; V: TRBV5-5; size: .; J: TRBJ2-7; CDR3: ASSLTLDYEQY
D: .; V: TRBV29-1; size: .; J: TRBJ2-7; CDR3: SVAGASTDGIAEQY
D: TRBD2; V: TRBV27; size: .; J: TRBJ2-7; CDR3: ASSLGLAGAYEQY
D: TRBD2; V: TRBV27; size: .; J: TRBJ2-1; CDR3: ASAPGASGHNEQF
D: TRBD2; V: TRBV28; size: .; J: TRBJ2-1; CDR3: ASSPNLLLAGVPRDEQF
D: .; V: TRBV14; size: once; J: TRBJ2-7; CDR3: ASSQVQGNEQY
D: .; V: TRBV6-6; size: .; J: TRBJ1-2; CDR3: ASSYSLDNYGYT
D: TRBD1; V: TRBV2; size: .; J: TRBJ2-7; CDR3: ASSGWDRDSGWYEQY
D: .; V: TRBV18; size: few; J: TRBJ1-5; CDR3: ASPGALSNQPQH
D: TRBD1; V: TRBV7-3; size: .; J: TRBJ2-7; CDR3: ASTSVKDRAYEQY